Each of the 16 T cell receptor beta chains below was sequenced from the same sample in a study of blood T cells in healthy people across ages. With a J-beta primer mix and a sample-barcoded 5' primer, a second PCR ran about 7 to 12 cycles. From the 5' RACE reads, TCRdb called clonotypes with MiXCR, one entry per CDR3 protein. The table includes over a million distinct CDR3 sequences, approximately 25% detected once. Another study also made use of these data, one on T cells of mothers and their children.

Sequencing used blood. The receptors originated from a girl aged 2-10 years in good health.

The rearrangement joins TRBV5-1 to TRBJ1-2; the D is unclear. The CDR3 is 12 residues long. Germline loops: CDR1 SGHRS, CDR2 YFSETQ. V lost 3 bases, J lost 5 bases, and 8 bases lay in between. This CDR3 is CASSSETYGYTF. CDR3 in DNA: TGCGCCAGCAGCTCAGAGACGTATGGCTACACCTTC. Supplemented by reference TRBV5-1 and TRBJ1-2, the full variable domain reads KAGVTQTPRYLIKTRGQQVTLSCSPISGHRSVSWYQQTPGQGLQFLFEYFSETQRNKGNFPGRFSGRQFSNSRSEMNVSTLELGDSALYLCASSSETYGYTFGSGTRLTVV.

The genes are TRBV7-8 and TRBJ2-5; no clear D. The germline CDR1 and CDR2 sequences are SGHVS and FQNEAQ. The CDR3 is made up of 14 amino acids. Trimming took 6 bases from V and 1 from J, leaving 12 bases between them. CDR3 bases: TGTGCCAGCAGTCCATGGGCCATCCAAGAGACCCAGTACTTC. Residues: CASSPWAIQETQYF.

This rearrangement joins TRBV18 to TRBJ1-2; possibly TRBD1 for D (5 bases). There are 14 residues in the CDR3. Between the trimmed V and J ends, which lost 6 bases and 0 bases, there was a span of 11 bases. Germline V gene data show CDR1 as KGHSH and CDR2 as LQKENI. The DNA for the CDR3 is TGTGCCAGCTCGCCGGGACTTTCTAACTATGGCTACACCTTC. Encoded protein: CASSPGLSNYGYTF. The full variable domain, in which reference TRBV18 and TRBJ1-2 provide the parts outside the CDR3, is NAGVMQNPRHLVRRRGQEARLRCSPMKGHSHVYWYRQLPEEGLKFMVYLQKENIIDESGMPKERFSAEFPKEGPSILRIQQVVRGDSAAYFCASSPGLSNYGYTFGSGTRLTVV.

This chain links TRBV21-1 with TRBJ2-5. The closer fit of TRBJ2-1 to the DNA end suggests the J call may be wrong. TRBV21-1 is assigned pseudogene status. This CDR3 has 12 amino acids. CDR3 in DNA: TGTGCCAGCAGCGGTATCGTATGTGAGCAGTTCTTC. This codes for CASSGIVCEQFF.

Only a few counts were recorded for this clonotype. This sequence joins TRBV10-3 and TRBJ2-6, with D maybe TRBD1 (6 bases). V was pared by 6 bases and J by 3 bases, with 15 bases between. The germline V gene encodes CDR1 ENHRY and CDR2 SYGVKD. The CDR3 loop spans 16 amino acids. This CDR3 is CAIRLTAGVGANVLTF. CDR3 in DNA: TGTGCCATCAGATTAACAGCAGGGGTTGGGGCCAACGTCCTGACTTTC.

The chain has TRBV2 and TRBJ2-1; the D gene could be TRBD1 or TRBD2 (6 bases each). Germline assignment: CDR1 SNHLY and CDR2 FYNNEI. The CDR3 contains 14 residues. The V end was cut by 2 bases, the J end by 6 bases, with 11 bases between. The CDR3, as DNA: TGTGCCAGCAGTGAATGGGGGGCGGGCAATGAGCAGTTCTTC. Translated, it gives CASSEWGAGNEQFF.

CDR3 nucleotides: TGTGCCAGCAGCTTTAAAGGTACAGGGGGACAAGAGACCCAGTACTTC. Translating gives CASSFKGTGGQETQYF. The chain combines TRBV7-2 with TRBJ2-5; 8 bases line up with TRBD1. V trimming: 3 bases; J trimming: 2 bases; junction bases outside the gene matches: 8. The CDR3 extends over 16 amino acids. Per the germline V gene, CDR1 is SGHTA and CDR2 is FQGNSA.

The sample holds a few counts of this clonotype. The V gene is TRBV7-9, the J gene TRBJ1-4, with a weak D call TRBD1 (5 bases). V lost 7 bases and J 8 bases, leaving 17 bases between the germline ends. Germline CDR1 and CDR2: SEHNR and FQNEAQ (reference sequence). The CDR3 is 14 residues long. The CDR3 bases are TGTGCCAGCACCTCGGGGGGGTTAAGAGAAAAACTGTTTTTT. Amino acids: CASTSGGLREKLFF.

The V gene is TRBV2, the J gene TRBJ2-1, with D perhaps assigned TRBD1 or TRBD2 (5 bases each). The end of the DNA fits TRBJ2-7 better, so the J call may be wrong. The germline CDR1 and CDR2 sequences are SNHLY and FYNNEI. This CDR3 spans 14 amino acids. The CDR3 loop is CATTRGTDSYEQYF. CDR3 nucleotide sequence: TGTGCCACCACCAGAGGGACGGACTCCTACGAGCAGTACTTC.

This rearrangement joins TRBV7-2 to TRBJ1-1; D gene unclear. The CDR3 runs 15 residues. From germline, CDR1 is SGHTA and CDR2 FQGNSA. V lost 5 bases to trimming and J lost 4 bases, with 17 bases between them. The CDR3 is CASSLRTGSGTEAFF. The CDR3 DNA reads TGTGCCAGCAGCCTCCGGACGGGTAGTGGCACTGAAGCTTTCTTT.

This clonotype was counted only a few times. One end of the junction fails to match germline, which may point to a read error. The chain links TRBV27 to TRBJ1-6; no clear D. Germline V gene data show CDR1 as MNHEY and CDR2 as SMNVEV (reference sequence). CDR3 length: 12 residues. The CDR3 spells CASSVSNSPLHF. CDR3 nucleotides: TGTGCCAGCAGTGTATCCAATTCACCCCTCCACTTT.

J is TRBJ2-5 and V is TRBV5-1; TRBD2 matches 8 bases. Germline assignment: CDR1 SGHRS and CDR2 YFSETQ. V lost 4 bases and J lost 3; bases outside the gene matches: 8. This CDR3 spans 15 amino acids. In DNA, the CDR3 is TGCGCCAGCAGCCTAGACGGGACTAGGAAAGAGACCCAGTACTTC. It codes for CASSLDGTRKETQYF.

The V call is TRBV12-3 or TRBV12-4, the J call TRBJ2-1; possible D gene TRBD1, 6 bases. The assigned J gene may be wrong: the sequence end matches TRBJ2-5 better. There are 16 residues in the CDR3. The CDR3 is CASSLAQGGRQETQYF. In nucleotides, the CDR3 is TGTGCCAGCAGTTTAGCTCAAGGGGGTAGACAAGAGACCCAGTACTTC.

The V gene is TRBV6-6, the J gene TRBJ1-3, with 9 positions matching TRBD1. Germline V gene lookup returns CDR1 MNHNY and CDR2 SVGAGI (reference sequence). This CDR3 has 15 amino acids. Trimming at V came to 2 bases and at J to 4 bases, leaving 3 bases not matched to a gene. The CDR3 nucleotides read TGTGCCAGCAGTTACCTGGGACAGGGAGGAAACACCATATATTTT. It specifies CASSYLGQGGNTIYF.

This clonotype has a handful of counts. The chain carries TRBV7-6 and TRBJ1-4, with D hard to call. Germline V gene sequence: CDR1 SGHVS, CDR2 FNYEAQ. The CDR3 is 16 amino acids. V gave up 1 base and J gave up 8 bases, with 17 bases separating them. CDR3 DNA: TGTGCCAGCAGCTTAGAGGTTGGAGGGTTTACGGAAAAACTGTTTTTT. This sequence encodes CASSLEVGGFTEKLFF.

This chain connects TRBV24-1 to TRBJ1-1, with TRBD1 as a possible D gene (5 bases). Trimming shortened V by 2 bases and J by 11 bases, and 11 bases separated the two germline ends. Germline V lookup: CDR1 KGHDR, CDR2 SFDVKD. This CDR3 has 12 residues. This chain's CDR3 is CATSDWGEEAFF. The CDR3 DNA sequence: TGTGCCACCAGTGATTGGGGGGAGGAGGCTTTCTTT.